This TCR beta chain was sequenced during a study of cytomegalovirus exposure and HLA in healthy donors listed by TCRdb under 2017. At the level of the whole study: An earlier analysis of roughly 500 of the donors reported 276 Gb of sequence data and 95 million to 120 million unique TCR beta sequences obtained from 180 million or so T cells. An early release that covered more than 550 HLA-typed donors contained approximately 300 gigabases of sequencing data and 75 million to 100 million unique TCR sequences. The genetic ancestry cluster associated with self-reported Caucasian donors included over 65% of the 300 to 400 genotyped donors. The aim of the study was to test whether cataloging public T cell receptors could identify signatures of past pathogen exposure. The T cell repertoires of under 700 subjects were profiled by immunosequencing and related to cytomegalovirus serostatus. A separate validation cohort of 100 to 150 different subjects was used in addition to the roughly 670-subject first cohort. To predict cytomegalovirus infection status, the study brought together high-throughput TCR immunosequencing, statistical association of individual TCRs with disease status, and machine learning. To study patterns of TCR occurrence, a later analysis re-analyzed previously published TCR beta repertoires from 666 donors and added high-resolution HLA genotyping. Rather than drawing on any new phenotypic data, the later analysis identified candidate immune exposures from TCR beta sequences and the way those sequences occurred across donors. To decide whether each TCR beta V gene segment behaved as functional or pseudogenic, an earlier analysis of approximately 600 of the donors relied on high-throughput TCR beta sequencing. Donor age, sex, ethnicity and CMV serostatus were compiled together with the repertoire data. In a later genetic analysis, genome-wide SNP genotypes for about 65% of the roughly 670 donors were used, and that subset was treated as a discovery cohort. Every discovery cohort repertoire had been produced on one sequencing platform. HLA typing covered class I and class II loci at four-digit resolution. The number of donors typed differed by locus, with roughly 620-640 for A, B, C, DRB1 and DQB1, about 500 for DQA1, under 610 for DPA1, and around 430 for DPB1. Because of strong linkage in the cohort, 5 or 6 DR-DQ haplotypes were treated as single units for association and clustering. Among around 400 genotyped donors of the cohort, an average of approximately 220,000 unique TCR beta nucleotide sequences was sequenced per donor, of which approximately 18% were non-productive.

Libraries were prepared through the immunoSEQ multiplex PCR assay. For the multiplex PCR, a mixture combining 60 forward primers for TCR Vbeta segments and 13 reverse primers for TCR Jbeta segments was used. A multiplex PCR assay on genomic DNA amplified the CDR3 region of rearranged TCR beta genes. The Illumina HiSeq System was used to sequence the amplified TCR beta libraries as 87-base-pair reads. The authors' analysis ran thus. In a later analysis, some 80 million unique TCR beta chains were counted across the 666 repertoires, and some 10 million of these chains were shared by at least two donors. To remove PCR and sequencing errors, raw reads were error-corrected and collapsed into unique sequences using a nearest-neighbor algorithm that merged closely related sequences. Alignment of CDR3 sequences to IMGT reference sequences was used to assign V, D and J gene segments. Each retained sequence needed at least a six-nucleotide match to both a V gene segment and a J gene segment. A rearrangement counted as productive if the CDR3 had no stop codons and remained in frame with V and J, and every other rearrangement counted as non-productive. Following IMGT convention, CDR3 was defined as the stretch from the second conserved V-encoded cysteine up to the conserved J-encoded phenylalanine. The earlier analysis of about 570 of the donors excluded any sequence lacking an unambiguous match to a single V gene segment. An earlier analysis of several hundred of the donors classified V segments as functional when productive rearrangements were above 56.7% and as segregating when the standard deviation between donors was above 5%. A statistical classification framework was developed to diagnose cytomegalovirus status using the catalog of TCR beta chain sequences. In a later analysis, TCR nucleotide sequences were compared against IMGT/GENE-DB human TR gene sequences so that V and J genes could be assigned. Using the TCRdist pipeline, a later analysis assigned CDR3 sequences along with most-parsimonious VDJ recombination scenarios. A later analysis defined each TCR beta chain by its CDR3 amino acid sequence plus V-gene family, and excluded reads lacking a unique V-gene family. To address suspected cross-contamination and a sequencing artifact, a later analysis removed under 600 highly shared, low-generation-probability nucleotide sequences. In a later analysis, a clonal expansion index was calculated for each public chain from normalized within-repertoire ranks of inferred template counts. Generation probabilities in a later analysis came from a VDJ recombination model fitted to out-of-frame rearrangements, and those results were checked against IGoR. Hypergeometric tests were used in a later analysis to score TCR-TCR, TCR-HLA and TCR-CMV co-occurrence, with a repertoire-size bias correction applied to the TCR pairs. False discovery rates were estimated in a later analysis by permuting HLA or CMV assignments 20 times. In a later analysis, co-occurring TCRs were grouped with DBSCAN, and TCRdist sequence similarity was added when clustering was performed within HLA-allele-positive subsets. Co-occurrence clustering excluded repertoires with fewer than 30,000 or more than 120,000 public chains, plus five with anomalous nucleotide sharing. TCRdb stores this immuneACCESS table with in-frame sequences only. Part of the clones is absent; in the studies checked, under half of the shortfall reflects unresolved V genes, and no reason is known for the rest. Clone size and V and J calls were adopted from that table, with D and trimming inferred from the DNA. This sample is represented by over 90,000 clones; roughly 85% of them were singletons. The ten biggest clones cover around 2.6% of the sample.

In total, approximately 700 healthy bone marrow donors made up the cohort. At the time of sampling, every cohort member was nominally healthy, though immune exposures that went unrecorded were likely present. The donor was CMV seronegative and belonged to the group of around 400 seronegative cohort members. Each donor provided a peripheral blood sample, and peripheral blood mononuclear cells were used for TCR beta sequencing. Genomic DNA extraction from the blood cell samples was performed with the Qiagen DNeasy Blood Extraction Kit. Deletion took 0 bases off V and 6 bases off J, with a span of 19 bases between the germline ends. Via the germline V gene, CDR1 is SGHDT and CDR2 YYEEEE. The CDR3 has 16 amino acids, counting the end cysteine and phenylalanine. Kept here is only the CDR3 DNA, which spans 48 bases and is read in frame from base 1. Broader findings and caveats from the paper: A group of highly shared sequence variants was considered likely to be a technical artifact of the sequencing pipeline. Around 16 rarely observed V segments, including chromosome 9 orphons, were excluded from the earlier analysis of approximately 500 of the donors because counts were too low. This cohort had only TCR beta chains sequenced, and the lack of alpha or paired-chain data limited which features could be detected. For the cohort, immune exposure information was limited to CMV serostatus. Because some donors lacked HLA typing at each locus, the association tests relied only on the typed subset. In a later analysis, several top co-occurrence clusters were reported to appear linked to parvovirus B19, influenza, CMV and Epstein-Barr virus. Assigning TCR associations to individual alleles was difficult when HLA alleles, especially DR and DQ, strongly co-occurred. Sequencing depth was assumed to be roughly uniform across donors in the presence/absence analyses, though that assumption may not hold. The authors suggested that the approach could potentially be generalized to other disease states and immunological phenotypes. A later analysis associated roughly 17,000 TCR beta sequences with specific HLA alleles at a false discovery rate of 0.05. Compared with the 666-donor mean, donors in an Asian-associated ancestry cluster had fewer N-insertions in productive TCRs, according to a later genetic analysis. While some public TCRs were present in many individuals, most TCR sequences turned up only very rarely across donors. In a later genetic analysis, a missense DCLRE1C variant was associated with V-gene and J-gene trimming of TCR beta chains, and the association was replicated in an independent cohort. In an earlier analysis of fewer than 700 of the donors, most TCR beta V segments appeared in productive rearrangements about 90% or about 30% of the time, broadly matching IMGT annotations. A further reported finding was that TCR beta sequences accurately predicted the HLA-A and HLA-B alleles for most subjects in the first cohort. Correlated functional status among segregating V segments might be attributable to linkage disequilibrium, but an unknown experimental factor could not be ruled out. In a later analysis, most CMV-associated TCR beta chains were found to appear HLA-restricted, with HLA associations seemingly driven largely by CMV exposure. A total of fewer than 200 TCR beta chains were listed by the study as associated with cytomegalovirus. Compared with equally common non-associated chains, HLA-associated TCR beta chains in a later analysis were more clonally expanded and had lower generation probabilities. A later analysis found that TCR association rates varied across HLA loci, with DRB1 alleles showing the most associated TCRs and HLA-C alleles the fewest. Because the 87-base-pair reads could not distinguish some IMGT-functional V segments, including TRBV6-2 and TRBV6-3, those segments were excluded. The classifier was reported to diagnose cytomegalovirus status with high specificity and sensitivity in both the original and validation cohorts. A few of the identified cytomegalovirus-associated TCR beta chains were confirmed in vitro to be specific for cytomegalovirus antigens.

Remarks on this clone: There is no known antigen for this receptor. Base quality data are lacking; no much larger clone is found one base away.

This sequence was found in a man between 40 and 49 years old in good health and CMV-seronegative. Recombination connected TRBV5-6 to TRBJ2-7; D gene: possibly TRBD1, on 6 matching bases. The sequencing sample was made of PBMCs. The nucleotide sequence is TGTGCCAGCAGCTTGGGACCACAGGGTACCTTACTCGAGCAGTACTTC. This is translated as CASSLGPQGTLLEQYF.